This is a list of T cell receptor beta chains from one sample in a study of cytomegalovirus exposure and HLA in healthy donors. Sequenced by immunoSEQ multiplex PCR; TCRdb stores in-frame clones only, minus some. The table records 110,000 to 150,000 clones, approximately 74% of them present only once. Sequencing was carried out using PBMCs. These receptors were obtained from a man younger than 35 in good health and CMV-seropositive. The CDR3 runs from the conserved cysteine through the conserved F or W. D genes are given only for firm matches. Rows may omit the clone size; those that give it use once, few, many or a size class.

CDR3nt,CDR3aa,v_gene,d_gene,abundance,j_gene
TGTGCCAGTAGCAACAACAGGGGGCGCGGCTACGAGCAGTACTTC,CASSNNRGRGYEQYF,TRBV19,TRBD1,NA,TRBJ2-7
TGTGCCAGTAGAAGAGGGACGGGGGGTGGTCAGCCCCAGCATTTT,CASRRGTGGGQPQHF,TRBV19,NA,few,TRBJ1-5
TGTGCCAGCAGCGTCACGCCCCCGTTAGCGGGAGGGGCCGGGGAGCTGTTTTTT,CASSVTPPLAGGAGELFF,TRBV9,TRBD2,NA,TRBJ2-2
TGTGCCAGCACCCCATCGGACAGGGGACTCGAGAAAGCTTTCTTT,CASTPSDRGLEKAFF,TRBV28,TRBD1,few,TRBJ1-1
TGTGCCAGCTCACCTCAAGGGACTAGCGGGAGCCTAAGAAAGTACTTC,CASSPQGTSGSLRKYF,TRBV18,TRBD2,NA,TRBJ2-7
TGTGCCAGCAGTAGTACAGGGGCCAACTATGGCTACACCTTC,CASSSTGANYGYTF,TRBV6-6,TRBD1,NA,TRBJ1-2
TGTGCCAGCAGTCGAGGGATGAACACTGAAGCTTTCTTT,CASSRGMNTEAFF,TRBV9,NA,NA,TRBJ1-1
TGTGCCAGCAGCTTAATAGGACAGTTTTACAATGAGCAGTTCTTC,CASSLIGQFYNEQFF,TRBV11-2,NA,once,TRBJ2-1
TGTGCCAGCAGCTTAGCTTCGGCAGCCCCCGGGCAGGGTGAAGCTTTCTTT,CASSLASAAPGQGEAFF,TRBV7-8,NA,NA,TRBJ1-1
TGTGCCAGCAGCCCTCGGGGGGGTCTCGGGGAGCTGTTTTTT,CASSPRGGLGELFF,TRBV7-2,TRBD2,NA,TRBJ2-2
TGCAGCGTTGATGGCTCTAGCGGGGACACAGATACGCAGTATTTT,CSVDGSSGDTDTQYF,TRBV29-1,TRBD2,NA,TRBJ2-3
TGTGCCAGCAGTTTGGACACCCATGGCTACACCTTC,CASSLDTHGYTF,TRBV2,NA,NA,TRBJ1-2
TGTGCCAGCACCCAGACAGGGGCGGTTCGGCAGCCCCAGCATTTT,CASTQTGAVRQPQHF,TRBV28,TRBD1,NA,TRBJ1-5
TGCGCCAGCAGCTTGACGGGGGAGACGGAGACCCAGTACTTC,CASSLTGETETQYF,TRBV5-1,NA,NA,TRBJ2-5
TGTGCCAGCAGCTTAGATTGGCGGGGACAGGGGATGTACGAGCAGTACTTC,CASSLDWRGQGMYEQYF,TRBV11-2,TRBD1,NA,TRBJ2-7
TGTGCCAGCAGTCTAACTAGCGGGAGATCCGAGCAGTACTTC,CASSLTSGRSEQYF,TRBV27,TRBD2,few,TRBJ2-7
TGTGCCAGTAGTATCCCAGGAAACACTGAAGCTTTCTTT,CASSIPGNTEAFF,TRBV19,NA,NA,TRBJ1-1
TGTGCCAGCAGTGAAGCGCCTTACTCCCTAGCGGGGGGGCGAGAGACCCAGTACTTC,CASSEAPYSLAGGRETQYF,TRBV6-1,TRBD2,NA,TRBJ2-5
TGTGCCAGTAATCAGGCCACCTATAATTCACCCCTCCACTTT,CASNQATYNSPLHF,TRBV19,NA,NA,TRBJ1-6
TGTGCCAGCAGGCCAACAGGGGACTATGGCTACACCTTC,CASRPTGDYGYTF,TRBV27,TRBD1,few,TRBJ1-2
TGCGCCAGCAGCTTCGGACCTGGAGGCACTGAAGCTTTCTTT,CASSFGPGGTEAFF,TRBV5-1,NA,few,TRBJ1-1
TGTGCCAGCAGTTTCTGGGGGGGTGCCCCCGGTGAGACCCAGTACTTC,CASSFWGGAPGETQYF,TRBV27,TRBD2,NA,TRBJ2-5
TGTGCCAGTAGTGCGGGAGCGGGGGAGCAGTACTTC,CASSAGAGEQYF,TRBV19,TRBD2,NA,TRBJ2-7
TGTGCCAGTGCCAGGGCAGCTAATGAAAAACTGTTTTTT,CASARAANEKLFF,TRBV19,NA,NA,TRBJ1-4
TGTGCCAGCAGCTACACTAGCCGGGGGGGTACGTCGGTCGAGCAGTACTTC,CASSYTSRGGTSVEQYF,TRBV7-2,TRBD2,NA,TRBJ2-7
TGTGCCAGCAGCTTACTCGGGGTAAAGGACAGGGTAAGGGAAAAACTGTTTTTT,CASSLLGVKDRVREKLFF,TRBV7-2,TRBD1,NA,TRBJ1-4
TGTGCCAGCGGCTCAAAAGCGGGGCCGTTGACCGGGGAGCTGTTTTTT,CASGSKAGPLTGELFF,TRBV6-4,TRBD2,NA,TRBJ2-2
TGTGCCAGCAGGGACTTGACAGGGACTGAAGCTTTCTTT,CASRDLTGTEAFF,TRBV2,TRBD1,NA,TRBJ1-1
TGTGCCAGCAGCCAGACCTTTGGGACAGGAACCTACGAGCAGTACTTC,CASSQTFGTGTYEQYF,TRBV4-2,TRBD1,NA,TRBJ2-7
TGTGCCAGCAGCCAAGGGGGAGCGAGTAGGAGGCCCCTTAGCACAGATACGCAGTATTTT,CASSQGGASRRPLSTDTQYF,TRBV4-2,NA,NA,TRBJ2-3
TGTGCCAGCAGCTTTCGCGGGAGCTTCTCCTACAATGAGCAGTTCTTC,CASSFRGSFSYNEQFF,TRBV5-6,TRBD2,NA,TRBJ2-1
TGTGCCAGCAGTTACGAAGCTAGCGGATACAATGAGCAGTTCTTC,CASSYEASGYNEQFF,TRBV6-6,TRBD2,NA,TRBJ2-1
TGTGCCAGCACCCAATCCCACAGGGAAAGCACTGAAGCTTTCTTT,CASTQSHRESTEAFF,TRBV27,NA,NA,TRBJ1-1
TGTGCCTGGAGTGTACATCAGGGGGTTCTCTACGAGCAGTACTTC,CAWSVHQGVLYEQYF,TRBV30,TRBD1,NA,TRBJ2-7
TGTGCCAGCAGCTTCCTTCTACGACAGGGGGTTTTCTATGGCTACACCTTC,CASSFLLRQGVFYGYTF,TRBV7-9,TRBD1,NA,TRBJ1-2
TGTGCCAGCAGCGCCGGGCAGCGAGGGAGAGCCGAGCAGTACTTC,CASSAGQRGRAEQYF,TRBV11-2,NA,NA,TRBJ2-7